This T cell receptor beta chain was profiled in a study of T cell repertoires in ileal Crohn's disease. Study-wide context: Surgery for a complication: stricturing in around 60%, penetrating in 39%.

Time point reported: neoterminal ileum biopsy at postoperative endoscopy, about 6 months after surgery. General study findings and limits: Sorted CD8 T cells held more high-frequency clones than CD4. Clonal expansions were more frequent in active smokers than non-smokers at surgery.

TCRB immunosequencing input was roughly 530 nanograms of biopsy DNA per sample. Assay: immunoSEQ multiplex PCR; the TCRdb copy retains only in-frame clones and omits some. The data show roughly 60,000 clones, with 70% to 90% seen just once and about 1.9% held by the top ten. This CDR3 is 13 amino acids long. Germline V gene lookup returns CDR1 SGHRS and CDR2 YFSETQ. V shed 4 bases and J shed 2 bases, with 9 bases lying between them. In regard to this clone: The antigen is undetermined.

Specimen: ileal tissue. This receptor was obtained from an adult with Crohn's disease. The chain has TRBV5-1 and TRBJ1-2, with D perhaps matching TRBD1 (6 bases). CDR3 nucleotides: TGCGCCAGCAGCGGAGGACAGAACTATGGCTACACCTTC. This translates into CASSGGQNYGYTF. The whole variable domain, filled in from reference TRBV5-1 and TRBJ1-2, reads KAGVTQTPRYLIKTRGQQVTLSCSPISGHRSVSWYQQTPGQGLQFLFEYFSETQRNKGNFPGRFSGRQFSNSRSEMNVSTLELGDSALYLCASSGGQNYGYTFGSGTRLTVV.